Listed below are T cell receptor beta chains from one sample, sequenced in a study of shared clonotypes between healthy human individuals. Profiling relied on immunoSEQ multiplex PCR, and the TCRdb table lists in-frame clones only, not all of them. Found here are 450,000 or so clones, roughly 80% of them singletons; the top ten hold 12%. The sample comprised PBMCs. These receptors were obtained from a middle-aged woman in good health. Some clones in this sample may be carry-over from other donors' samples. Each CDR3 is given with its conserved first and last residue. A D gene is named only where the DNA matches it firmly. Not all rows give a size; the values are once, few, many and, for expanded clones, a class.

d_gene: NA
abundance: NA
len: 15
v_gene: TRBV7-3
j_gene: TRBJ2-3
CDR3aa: CASSLMAGTPDTQYF
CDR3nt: TGTGCCAGCAGCTTAATGGCGGGAACCCCAGATACGCAGTATTTT

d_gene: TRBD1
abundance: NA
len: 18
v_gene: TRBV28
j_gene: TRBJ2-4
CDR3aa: CASSTQRTGELAKNIQYF
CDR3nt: TGTGCCAGCAGTACCCAAAGGACAGGCGAACTAGCCAAAAACATTCAGTACTTC

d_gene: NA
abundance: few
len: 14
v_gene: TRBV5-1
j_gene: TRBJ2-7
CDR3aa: CASSLRGRSYEQYF
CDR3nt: TGCGCCAGCAGCTTGCGAGGGAGGTCCTACGAGCAGTACTTC

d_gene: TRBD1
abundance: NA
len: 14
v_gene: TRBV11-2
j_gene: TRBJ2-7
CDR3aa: CASSAWDRDHEQYF
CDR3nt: TGTGCCAGCAGCGCCTGGGACAGGGACCACGAGCAGTACTTC

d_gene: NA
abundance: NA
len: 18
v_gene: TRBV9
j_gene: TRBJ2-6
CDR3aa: CASSVAAGEGYGANVLTF
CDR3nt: TGTGCCAGCAGCGTAGCGGCAGGGGAAGGCTATGGGGCCAACGTCCTGACTTTC

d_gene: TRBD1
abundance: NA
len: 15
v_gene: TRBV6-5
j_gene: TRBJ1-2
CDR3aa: CASSYSQTGYYGYTF
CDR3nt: TGTGCCAGCAGTTACTCGCAGACAGGGTACTATGGCTACACCTTC

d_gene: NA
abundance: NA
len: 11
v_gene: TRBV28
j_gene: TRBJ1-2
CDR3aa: CASSLGSGYTF
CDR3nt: TGTGCCAGCAGTTTAGGGAGCGGCTACACCTTC

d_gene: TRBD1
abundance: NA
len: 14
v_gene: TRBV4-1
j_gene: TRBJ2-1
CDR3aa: CASSWADRDNEQFF
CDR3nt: TGCGCCAGCAGCTGGGCCGACAGGGACAATGAGCAGTTCTTC

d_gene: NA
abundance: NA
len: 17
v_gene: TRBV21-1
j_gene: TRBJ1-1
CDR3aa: CASSNRDRGEPNTEAFF
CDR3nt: TGTGCCAGCAGCAATAGGGACAGGGGAGAACCGAACACTGAAGCTTTCTTT

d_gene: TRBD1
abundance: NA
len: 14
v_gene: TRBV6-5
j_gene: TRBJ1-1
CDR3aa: CASSRDRENTEAFF
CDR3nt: TGTGCCAGCAGTAGGGACAGGGAAAACACTGAAGCTTTCTTT

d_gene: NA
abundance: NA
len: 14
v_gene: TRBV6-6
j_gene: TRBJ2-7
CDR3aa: CATLTGRRSYEQYF
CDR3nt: TGTGCCACCCTCACAGGGAGAAGATCCTACGAGCAGTACTTC

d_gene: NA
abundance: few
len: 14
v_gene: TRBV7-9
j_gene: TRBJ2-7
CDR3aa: CASSSTGSRYEQYF
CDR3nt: TGTGCCAGCAGCTCAACAGGGTCTCGTTACGAGCAGTACTTC

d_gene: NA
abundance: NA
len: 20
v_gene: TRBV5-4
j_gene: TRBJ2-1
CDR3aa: CASSPRQESIAAVPYNEQFF
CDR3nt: TGTGCCAGCAGCCCCCGACAGGAGTCGATAGCGGCGGTCCCCTACAATGAGCAGTTCTTC

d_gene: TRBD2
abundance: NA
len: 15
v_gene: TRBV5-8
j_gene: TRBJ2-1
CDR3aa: CASSRGLAGGDEQFF
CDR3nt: TGTGCCAGCAGCCGAGGACTAGCGGGTGGAGATGAGCAGTTCTTC

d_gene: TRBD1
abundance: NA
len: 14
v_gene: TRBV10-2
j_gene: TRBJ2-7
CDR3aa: CASMPGQGRGEQYF
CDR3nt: TGCGCCAGCATGCCGGGACAGGGGAGAGGGGAGCAGTACTTC

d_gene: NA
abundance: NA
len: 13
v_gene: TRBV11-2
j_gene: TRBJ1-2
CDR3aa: CASSPPAGYGYTF
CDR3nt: TGTGCCAGCAGCCCGCCGGCGGGCTATGGCTACACCTTC

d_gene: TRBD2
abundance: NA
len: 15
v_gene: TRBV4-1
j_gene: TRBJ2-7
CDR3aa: CASSQVSGSVYEQYF
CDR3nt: TGCGCCAGCAGCCAAGTTAGCGGGAGTGTGTACGAGCAGTACTTC

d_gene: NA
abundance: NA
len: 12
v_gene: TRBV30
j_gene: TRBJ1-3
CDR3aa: CAWTSSGNTIYF
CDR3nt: TGTGCCTGGACCAGCTCTGGAAACACCATATATTTT

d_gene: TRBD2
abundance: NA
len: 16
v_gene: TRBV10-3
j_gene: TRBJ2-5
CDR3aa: CAISTGTSGSVETQYF
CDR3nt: TGTGCCATCAGTACGGGGACTAGCGGGAGCGTGGAGACCCAGTACTTC

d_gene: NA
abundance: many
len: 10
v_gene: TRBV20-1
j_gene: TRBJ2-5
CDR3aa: CSAVVETQYF
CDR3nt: TGCAGTGCTGTTGTGGAGACCCAGTACTTC

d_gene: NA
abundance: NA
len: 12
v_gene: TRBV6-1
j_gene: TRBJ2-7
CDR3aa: CASKTQSYEQYF
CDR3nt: TGTGCCAGCAAGACACAATCCTACGAGCAGTACTTC

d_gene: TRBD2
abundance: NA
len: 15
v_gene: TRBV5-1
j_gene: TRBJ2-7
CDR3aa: CASRVLASGPYEQYF
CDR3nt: TGCGCCAGCAGGGTATTGGCTAGCGGCCCCTACGAGCAGTACTTC

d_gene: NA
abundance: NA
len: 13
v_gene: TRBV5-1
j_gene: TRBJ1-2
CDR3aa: CASSLEGGEGHTF
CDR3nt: TGCGCCAGCAGCTTGGAGGGAGGGGAGGGCCACACCTTC

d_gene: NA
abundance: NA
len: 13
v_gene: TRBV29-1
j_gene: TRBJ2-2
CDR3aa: CSVVETNTGELFF
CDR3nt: TGCAGCGTTGTCGAAACGAACACCGGGGAGCTGTTTTTT

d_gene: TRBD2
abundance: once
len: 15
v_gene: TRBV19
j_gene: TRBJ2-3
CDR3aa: CASRESGSNSDTQYF
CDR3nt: TGTGCCAGTAGGGAGAGCGGGAGTAACTCAGATACGCAGTATTTT